This TCR beta chain is drawn from a study of OX40 agonist ivuxolimab in advanced cancers. Overall study results and limits: Among T cells, CD8+ cells averaged more expanded clones than CD4+ cells.

This clone was counted a few times. What it binds is unknown. The ends lost 0 bases at V and 0 bases at J; junction bases unmatched: 9. The CDR3 extends over 17 amino acids. The germline CDR1 and CDR2 sequences are SGDLS and YYNGEE. This table comes from immunoSEQ multiplex PCR, and its TCRdb copy is limited to in-frame clones, with some not included. Of around 35,000 clones listed, approximately 80% were seen once; the top ten hold around 13%. Sequencing used CD4+ or CD8+ T cells sorted from blood, obtained in a trial of the OX40 agonist ivuxolimab. This TCR was sampled from an adult with an advanced solid tumor such as melanoma, head and neck, liver or kidney cancer. This chain uses TRBV9 with TRBJ2-7; 7 nucleotides align to TRBD1. CDR3 in amino acids: CASSVGVGQASSYEQYF. The CDR3 DNA is TGTGCCAGCAGCGTAGGGGTAGGACAGGCCAGCTCCTACGAGCAGTACTTC.